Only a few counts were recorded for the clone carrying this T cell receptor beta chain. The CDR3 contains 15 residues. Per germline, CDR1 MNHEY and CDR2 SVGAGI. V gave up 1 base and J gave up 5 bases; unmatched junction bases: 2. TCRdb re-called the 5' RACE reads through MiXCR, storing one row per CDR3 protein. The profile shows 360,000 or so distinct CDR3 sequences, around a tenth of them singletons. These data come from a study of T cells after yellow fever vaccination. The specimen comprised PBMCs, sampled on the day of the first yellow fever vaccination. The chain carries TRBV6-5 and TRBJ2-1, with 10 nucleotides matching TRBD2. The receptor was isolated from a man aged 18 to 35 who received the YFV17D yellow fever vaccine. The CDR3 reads CASSYLAGGNNEQFF. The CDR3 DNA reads TGTGCCAGCAGTTACTTAGCGGGGGGAAACAATGAGCAGTTCTTC.